This T cell receptor (beta chain) was profiled in a study of shared clonotypes between healthy human individuals. Clones were sequenced by immunoSEQ multiplex PCR, and TCRdb holds only the in-frame ones, with some missing. The profile shows nearly 1,000,000 clones, approximately 80% of them singletons. The V gene's germline CDR1 is SGHDT and CDR2 YYEEEE. With 3 bases clipped from V and 2 bases from J, the junction kept 10 bases outside the gene matches. This CDR3 region has 17 residues. J is TRBJ2-3 and V is TRBV5-6, with 9 bases lining up with TRBD1. The sequencing input was memory CD4+ T cells sorted from blood. Subset specified: CD45RA-negative fraction. The clonotype originates from a man between 18 and 35 years old in good health. The CDR3 region is CASSSLLGQGSTDTQYF. The CDR3 nucleotides are TGTGCCAGCAGCTCTTTACTCGGACAGGGGTCCACAGATACGCAGTATTTT.